The source of this T cell receptor (beta chain) is a study of T cell responses to AZD1222 COVID-19 vaccine. General study results and limits: A rise in Spike-specific TCR breadth and depth followed two AZD1222 doses.

About this clone itself: The target antigen is unknown.

Assay: immunoSEQ multiplex PCR; the TCRdb copy retains only in-frame clones and omits some. Among approximately 50,000 clones, 86% were seen once, and the ten largest hold roughly 6.4%. Trimming at V came to 0 bases and at J to 4 bases, leaving 7 bases not matched to a gene. Germline assignment: CDR1 SGHNT and CDR2 YENEEA. The CDR3 sequence is 17 residues long. The J gene is TRBJ2-3, the V gene TRBV11-3, with TRBD2 matching over 10 bases. This specimen consisted of peripheral blood, obtained 28 days after the second AZD1222 dose. The receptor was isolated from an adult who received the AZD1222 COVID-19 vaccine. This CDR3 reads CASSLDNSGRLADTQYF. For the CDR3, the DNA is TGTGCCAGCAGCTTAGACAATAGCGGGAGGTTGGCAGATACGCAGTATTTT.